A single sample is the source of the 24 T cell receptor beta chains below, sequenced in a study of shared clonotypes between healthy human individuals. The repertoire was sequenced with immunoSEQ multiplex PCR; TCRdb's copy has only in-frame clones and lacks some. The table lists about 2 million clones, just under 95% of them singletons. CD45RO-negative, CCR7-positively selected cells formed the naive CD8 fraction, excluding terminally differentiated effector memory CD45RA+ cells. The source material was naive CD8+ T cells sorted from blood. These receptors came from a man younger than 35 in good health.

V is TRBV6-5 and J is TRBJ2-1; TRBD1 matches 7 bases. The V segment lost 2 bases and the J segment 8 bases; nucleotides outside the gene matches: 12. This CDR3 region has 16 residues. From germline, CDR1 is MNHEY and CDR2 SVGAGI. This chain's CDR3 is CASSYHRQGVFYEQFF. The CDR3 DNA reads as TGTGCCAGCAGTTACCACCGGCAGGGGGTTTTCTATGAGCAGTTCTTC.

The rearrangement links TRBV19 to TRBJ1-3; perhaps TRBD1 as D (6 bases). CDR1 and CDR2 (germline): LNHDA, SQIVND (reference sequence). The length of the CDR3 is 16 residues. V lost 5 bases and J lost 2, with 16 bases in between. The CDR3 DNA sequence: TGTGCCAGTAGTTCGTACCCACAGGGAACTGGAAACACCATATATTTT. Amino acid sequence: CASSSYPQGTGNTIYF.

The chain joins TRBV28 to TRBJ2-4; tentative D call: TRBD2 (6 bases). The CDR3 has 17 amino acids. V lost 2 bases to trimming and J lost 0 bases, with 14 bases between them. The germline gives CDR1 MDHEN, CDR2 SYDVKM. The chain's CDR3 is CASSLGSGELAKNIQYF. The CDR3 DNA follows: TGTGCCAGCAGTTTAGGCTCGGGAGAGCTAGCCAAAAACATTCAGTACTTC.

The chain is built from TRBV27 and TRBJ1-2, with 7 bases matching TRBD1. The CDR3 runs to 14 residues. Germline CDR1 and CDR2: MNHEY and SMNVEV (reference sequence). J lost 4 bases, V lost 6 bases, and 8 bases had no gene match. The CDR3 sequence: CASSSRTGIYGYTF. The CDR3 DNA sequence: TGTGCCAGCAGCTCCCGGACAGGAATCTATGGCTACACCTTC.

The V and J genes are TRBV27 and TRBJ2-7; no definite D call. Trimming shortened V by 6 bases and J by 3 bases, and 15 bases separated the two germline ends. Germline values: CDR1 MNHEY, CDR2 SMNVEV (reference sequence). The CDR3 loop spans 14 amino acids. CDR3 protein: CASSVSFTNYEQYF. Written as DNA, the CDR3 is TGTGCCAGCAGCGTCTCCTTTACCAACTACGAGCAGTACTTC.

On this clone itself: Different DNA sequences within this sample yield the same CDR3. This chain links TRBV13 with TRBJ2-7, with 14 bases that match TRBD2. J gave up 1 base and V 4 bases, and 3 bases lay outside the gene matches. CDR1 and CDR2 from the germline V gene are PRHDT and FYEKMQ (reference sequence). The CDR3 sequence is 16 residues long. CDR3 coding DNA: TGTGCCAGCAGCTCCGGGACTAGCGGGAGATCCTACGAGCAGTACTTC. Translated, it gives CASSSGTSGRSYEQYF. The full variable domain, rest sourced from reference TRBV13 and TRBJ2-7, is AAGVIQSPRHLIKEKRETATLKCYPIPRHDTVYWYQQGPGQDPQFLISFYEKMQSDKGSIPDRFSAQQFSDYHSELNMSSLELGDSALYFCASSSGTSGRSYEQYFGPGTRLTVT.

V usage is TRBV27 and J usage is TRBJ1-1, with a tentative D call TRBD1 (6 bases). Germline CDR1 MNHEY, CDR2 SMNVEV (reference sequence). Trimming removed 0 bases at V and 4 bases at J, with 15 bases between. This CDR3 has 16 residues. CDR3 sequence: CASSLSPGTMITEAFF. The CDR3 DNA reads TGTGCCAGCAGTTTATCACCAGGGACAATGATCACTGAAGCTTTCTTT.

The J gene is TRBJ2-7, the V gene TRBV6-1; TRBD1 matches at 7 bases. The CDR3 sequence is 14 residues long. After removal of 3 bases from V and 6 bases from J, the junction contained 8 bases not matched to a gene. Germline loops: CDR1 MNHNS, CDR2 SASEGT. CDR3: CASSDPTGLVEQYF. CDR3 bases: TGTGCCAGCAGTGACCCGACAGGGTTGGTCGAGCAGTACTTC.

This chain connects TRBV7-9 to TRBJ2-3; TRBD1 matches at 8 bases. The CDR3 spans 15 residues. Germline V gene data show CDR1 as SEHNR and CDR2 as FQNEAQ (reference sequence). V shed 1 base and J 6 bases; nucleotides not matched to a gene: 6. The chain's CDR3 is CASSLVGQGADTQYF. CDR3 coding DNA: TGTGCCAGCAGCTTAGTTGGCCAGGGGGCGGATACGCAGTATTTT. The complete variable domain, with remaining parts taken from reference TRBV7-9 and TRBJ2-3, reads DTGVSQNPRHKITKRGQNVTFRCDPISEHNRLYWYRQTLGQGPEFLTYFQNEAQLEKSRLLSDRFSAERPKGSFSTLEIQRTEQGDSAMYLCASSLVGQGADTQYFGPGTRLTVL.

This rearrangement joins TRBV5-6 to TRBJ1-6; 9 nucleotides align to TRBD1. The germline V gene encodes CDR1 SGHDT and CDR2 YYEEEE. V lost 4 bases and J lost 9; bases outside the gene matches: 8. CDR3 length: 15 amino acids. CDR3 loop: CASSEGTGSFSPLHF. CDR3 bases: TGTGCCAGCAGCGAGGGGACAGGGAGCTTTTCACCCCTCCACTTT.

This sequence joins TRBV28 and TRBJ2-3, with TRBD1 matching over 7 bases. This CDR3 is built from 17 residues. Germline trimming cut 5 bases from V and 3 bases from J; bases unmatched to any gene: 14. The germline V gene has CDR1 MDHEN and CDR2 SYDVKM. Here the CDR3 reads CASSPTETGLNTDTQYF. The DNA for the CDR3 is TGTGCCAGCAGTCCGACTGAGACAGGGTTGAATACAGATACGCAGTATTTT. Filled out from reference TRBV28 and TRBJ2-3, the complete variable domain reads DVKVTQSSRYLVKRTGEKVFLECVQDMDHENMFWYRQDPGLGLRLIYFSYDVKMKEKGDIPEGYSVSREKKERFSLILESASTNQTSMYLCASSPTETGLNTDTQYFGPGTRLTVL.

The chain carries TRBV23-1 and TRBJ1-2; tentative D call: TRBD1 (5 bases). TRBV23-1 is an open reading frame, and its role is uncertain. With 10 bases removed from V and 2 bases from J, the gap between germline ends came to 11 bases. The CDR3 consists of 12 residues. CDR3 region: CATFRDNYGYTF. CDR3 DNA sequence: TGCGCCACCTTCCGGGACAACTATGGCTACACCTTC.

This chain uses TRBV10-2 with TRBJ2-1; TRBD1 might be the D (5 bases). This CDR3 region has 13 residues. The V gene lost 7 bases and the J gene lost 3 bases, with 10 bases spanning the gap. The germline gives CDR1 WSHSY, CDR2 SAAADI. CDR3 sequence reads: CASTAGIYNEQFF. The CDR3 nucleotides are TGCGCCAGCACGGCAGGGATCTACAATGAGCAGTTCTTC.

The J gene is TRBJ1-3, the V gene TRBV10-3; D unclear. This CDR3 spans 16 amino acids. V was cut by 10 bases and J by 0 bases, with 19 bases left in between. Germline loops: CDR1 ENHRY, CDR2 SYGVKD. The CDR3 nucleotides are TGTGCCACCGAAGGGAGGCAGATGAGCTCTGGAAACACCATATATTTT. It translates to CATEGRQMSSGNTIYF.

The rearrangement uses TRBV5-1 and TRBJ2-4; D is possibly TRBD2 (6 bases). Germline V gene data show CDR1 as SGHRS and CDR2 as YFSETQ. Trimming shortened V by 2 bases and J by 8 bases, and 14 bases separated the two germline ends. CDR3 size: 14 residues. Here the CDR3 DNA reads TGCGCCAGCAGCTTAGATGGATGGGAGGACATTCAGTACTTC. Amino acids: CASSLDGWEDIQYF. Drawing the rest from reference TRBV5-1 and TRBJ2-4, the complete variable domain is KAGVTQTPRYLIKTRGQQVTLSCSPISGHRSVSWYQQTPGQGLQFLFEYFSETQRNKGNFPGRFSGRQFSNSRSEMNVSTLELGDSALYLCASSLDGWEDIQYFGAGTRLSVL.

The rearrangement uses TRBV10-3 and TRBJ1-1; D gene uncertain. The germline gives CDR1 ENHRY, CDR2 SYGVKD. The CDR3 runs 14 residues. Trimming stripped 2 bases from V and 0 bases from J, with 7 bases between. The CDR3 coding sequence is TGTGCCATCAGTGAGAGGCCGCTGAACACTGAAGCTTTCTTT. Translated: CAISERPLNTEAFF.

This clone was counted a single time. The same CDR3 arises from other DNA sequences in this sample as well. CDR3 bases: TGTGCCAGCAGCTCCGACAGGGGGGCCTACGAGCAGTACTTC. Translation: CASSSDRGAYEQYF. This rearrangement joins TRBV13 to TRBJ2-7, with 9 bases fitting TRBD1. Germline V gives CDR1 PRHDT, CDR2 FYEKMQ (reference sequence). V lost 4 bases and J lost 2; bases outside the gene matches: 3. There are 14 residues in the CDR3.

The chain combines TRBV9 with TRBJ1-2; D not resolved. Trimming stripped 0 bases from V and 0 bases from J, with 9 bases between. The CDR3 covers 15 residues. Looked up from germline, CDR1 is SGDLS and CDR2 is YYNGEE. The CDR3 DNA sequence: TGTGCCAGCAGCGTAGACCCAGAACCTAACTATGGCTACACCTTC. It yields the protein CASSVDPEPNYGYTF. The full variable domain, with the rest looked up from reference TRBV9 and TRBJ1-2, is DSGVTQTPKHLITATGQRVTLRCSPRSGDLSVYWYQQSLDQGLQFLIQYYNGEERAKGNILERFSAQQFPDLHSELNLSSLELGDSALYFCASSVDPEPNYGYTFGSGTRLTVV.

This chain links TRBV6-1 with TRBJ2-3; perhaps TRBD2 as D (6 bases). The CDR3 totals 14 residues. The V and J ends lost 3 bases and 5 bases respectively, with 12 bases between them. The germline V gene has CDR1 MNHNS and CDR2 SASEGT. This CDR3 reads CASSDAGYGDTQYF. In DNA form, the CDR3 reads TGTGCCAGCAGTGATGCGGGGTACGGAGATACGCAGTATTTT.

V usage is TRBV5-1 and J usage is TRBJ2-1; a weak D match, TRBD1 (6 bases). The CDR3 sequence is 16 residues long. Deletions cut 4 bases from V and 0 bases from J, with 14 bases between. Looked up from germline, CDR1 is SGHRS and CDR2 is YFSETQ. CDR3 in DNA: TGCGCCAGCAGCCCGGGGACATTTACCTCCTACAATGAGCAGTTCTTC. It encodes CASSPGTFTSYNEQFF.

This chain uses TRBV27 with TRBJ1-1; 8 nucleotides match TRBD1. The CDR3 consists of 14 residues. V dropped 2 bases and J dropped 4; count of bases not matched to a gene: 3. Germline CDR1 MNHEY, CDR2 SMNVEV (reference sequence). The CDR3 is CASSLQGAPTEAFF. In DNA form, the CDR3 reads TGTGCCAGCAGTTTACAGGGGGCGCCCACTGAAGCTTTCTTT.

The chain carries TRBV5-4 and TRBJ2-1, with 7 bases fitting TRBD1. The CDR3 spans 16 residues. Trimming at V came to 0 bases and at J to 2 bases, leaving 5 bases not matched to a gene. Germline loops: CDR1 SGHNT, CDR2 YYREEE (reference sequence). The CDR3 coding sequence is TGTGCCAGCAGCTTGGCTGCGACAGGGCCCTACAATGAGCAGTTCTTC. Amino acids: CASSLAATGPYNEQFF.

The chain carries TRBV13 and TRBJ2-7; 10 positions match TRBD2. The V segment lost 4 bases and the J segment 5 bases; nucleotides outside the gene matches: 8. The CDR3 loop spans 15 amino acids. The germline V gene encodes CDR1 PRHDT and CDR2 FYEKMQ (reference sequence). The CDR3 DNA reads TGTGCCAGCAGCTCAGCTAGCGGGAGCCGCCACGAGCAGTACTTC. Its protein product is CASSSASGSRHEQYF.

Notes on this clone: In the same sample, other DNA sequences code for this CDR3. The chain combines TRBV27 with TRBJ2-2, with 10 positions matching TRBD1. Germline V CDR1 and CDR2: MNHEY, SMNVEV (reference sequence). The CDR3 contains 16 residues. V was pared by 5 bases and J by 7 bases, with 10 bases of the junction left unmatched. The CDR3 sequence: CASSTPGTGEGGELFF. The CDR3 DNA reads TGTGCCAGCAGTACACCCGGGACAGGGGAAGGCGGGGAGCTGTTTTTT.